This T cell receptor (beta chain) derives from a study of beta chain features in type 1 diabetes. Study-wide results and caveats: Highly expressing activated T cells could be over-counted with a cDNA template. When Type 1 diabetes patients were examined, their TCRB CDR3s proved moderately but significantly shorter in all four CD4+ subsets. Unsettled here was the matter of whether HLA type influences TCRB rearrangement.

What was sequenced were expressed TCRB transcripts, since all of the isolated RNA had been reverse transcribed. Only in-frame clones appear in the TCRdb table, and some are missing; sequencing was by immunoSEQ multiplex PCR. This sample carries about 130,000 clones, around 10% of them seen once, and the ten largest clones take approximately 0.7%. This CDR3 is 12 amino acids long. Trimming took 8 bases from V and 8 from J, leaving 15 bases between them. From germline, CDR1 is GTSNPN and CDR2 SVGIG (reference sequence). To note about this clone: Its antigen is as yet unknown.

This TCR came from a man aged 25 to 45 with type 1 diabetes. The chain couples TRBV30 to TRBJ1-4; a possible D gene is TRBD1 (6 bases). Material for sequencing was central memory CD4+ T cells from blood. The CDR3 spells CAAAQGYEKLFF. CDR3 in DNA: TGTGCCGCAGCCCAGGGGTACGAAAAACTGTTTTTT.